Presented here are 20 T cell receptor beta chains from one specimen sequenced in a study of T cells in localized non-small cell lung cancer. Sequencing used immunoSEQ multiplex PCR; TCRdb keeps in-frame clones, though not all of them. Of 50,000 to 65,000 clones in the sample, about 78% were seen once. The starting material was PBMCs, obtained before any cancer treatment. The receptors derive from a woman aged 40-69 years with stage II lung adenocarcinoma.

The chain employs TRBV5-4 and TRBJ1-3, with 8 positions matching TRBD1. V was pared by 0 bases and J by 4 bases, with 9 bases of the junction left unmatched. The CDR3 extends over 17 amino acids. Germline V gene sequence: CDR1 SGHNT, CDR2 YYREEE (reference sequence). The CDR3 nucleotides are TGTGCCAGCAGCTTGGGACAGGGGCTTTCCGGGGGAAACACCATATATTTT. Translation gives CASSLGQGLSGGNTIYF.

The gene calls are TRBV6-6 and TRBJ2-7; weak D call: TRBD1 (5 bases). Germline V gene sequence: CDR1 MNHNY, CDR2 SVGAGI (reference sequence). This CDR3 has 12 residues. Trimming pared 5 bases from V and 4 bases from J, leaving 9 bases between. The CDR3 is CASSIRGYEQYF. The CDR3 DNA sequence: TGTGCCAGCAGTATAAGGGGTTACGAGCAGTACTTC.

The gene calls are TRBV5-6 and TRBJ2-3; the match to TRBD2 covers 11 bases. CDR1 is SGHDT and CDR2 is YYEEEE in the germline V gene. The CDR3 consists of 15 residues. After removal of 1 base from V and 4 bases from J, the junction contained 2 bases not matched to a gene. In nucleotides, the CDR3 is TGTGCCAGCAGCTTGAAACTAGCGGGGGCAGATACGCAGTATTTT. Translation: CASSLKLAGADTQYF.

The rearrangement joins TRBV11-2 to TRBJ2-7; D is ambiguous. The CDR3 runs to 12 residues. V was trimmed by 2 bases and J by 4 bases, leaving 6 bases between them. Germline V gene sequence: CDR1 SGHAT, CDR2 FQNNGV. The CDR3 region has the DNA TGTGCCAGCAGCTTACGGATTTACGAGCAGTACTTC. Protein: CASSLRIYEQYF.

The V gene is TRBV4-1, the J gene TRBJ2-2; possibly TRBD1 for D (6 bases). Germline lookup yields CDR1 MGHRA and CDR2 YSYEKL. The CDR3 is 14 residues long. Trimming cost V 1 base and J 7 bases, with 10 bases left between them. As DNA, the CDR3 is TGCGCCAGCAGCCAAGTAGGGGGAATCGGGGAGCTGTTTTTT. This sequence encodes CASSQVGGIGELFF.

The CDR3 region has the DNA TGCAGCGTTGAGGGCGTGGGCGGCTACACCTTC. It specifies CSVEGVGGYTF. The chain joins TRBV29-1 to TRBJ1-2; D ambiguous. Per germline, CDR1 SQVTM and CDR2 ANQGSEA. This CDR3 has 11 residues. V lost 3 bases, J lost 8 bases, and 10 bases lay in between.

The chain recombines TRBV28 with TRBJ2-6; 8 nucleotides line up with TRBD1. Germline V lookup: CDR1 MDHEN, CDR2 SYDVKM. Losses at the gene ends were 7 bases for V and 0 bases for J; bases not matched to a gene: 8. This CDR3 has 17 residues. The CDR3 nucleotides read TGTGCCAGCAAAGGGGGACAGGCGGTCTCTGGGGCCAACGTCCTGACTTTC. Translated, it gives CASKGGQAVSGANVLTF.

This chain connects TRBV10-1 to TRBJ1-1; tentatively, D is TRBD1 (6 bases). Germline V gives CDR1 WNHNN, CDR2 SYGVQD (reference sequence). The length of the CDR3 is 13 residues. Trimming took off 8 bases at V and 1 base at J, with 11 bases between the two ends. The CDR3 here is CASRQARNTEAFF. The CDR3 coding sequence is TGCGCCAGCCGACAGGCCAGGAACACTGAAGCTTTCTTT.

The chain joins TRBV19 to TRBJ1-2; D gene uncertain. The ends were cut back, 5 bases at V and 4 bases at J, with 20 bases in the middle. The CDR3 sequence is 16 residues long. The V gene's germline CDR1 is LNHDA and CDR2 SQIVND (reference sequence). This chain's CDR3 is CASSPPKAGEIYGYTF. DNA of the CDR3: TGTGCCAGTAGTCCGCCCAAGGCAGGTGAAATCTATGGCTACACCTTC.

CDR3 residues: CATSRPIDGASNQPQHF. The CDR3 region has the DNA TGTGCCACCAGCAGACCAATCGATGGGGCGAGCAATCAGCCCCAGCATTTT. The V call is TRBV15, the J call TRBJ1-5; tentative D call: TRBD1 (5 bases). V was pared by 2 bases and J by 1 base, with 15 bases between. Germline CDR1 LNHNV, CDR2 YYDKDF (reference sequence). The CDR3 length is 17 residues.

This chain connects TRBV7-8 to TRBJ1-2; tentatively, D is TRBD1 (6 bases). CDR1 SGHVS and CDR2 FQNEAQ come from the germline V gene. V was pared by 5 bases and J by 4 bases, with 14 bases between. The CDR3 is made up of 14 amino acids. For the CDR3, the DNA is TGTGCCAGCAGCACTCTGGACAGAATCTATGGCTACACCTTC. As protein: CASSTLDRIYGYTF. Full variable domain (outside the CDR3, taken from reference TRBV7-8 and TRBJ1-2): GAGVSQSPRYKVAKRGQDVALRCDPISGHVSLFWYQQALGQGPEFLTYFQNEAQLDKSGLPSDRFFAERPEGSVSTLKIQRTQQEDSAVYLCASSTLDRIYGYTFGSGTRLTVV.

This clone was seen at least ten times. The rearrangement uses TRBV5-1 and TRBJ2-3, with 7 bases fitting TRBD1. CDR3 length equals 15 residues. V lost 0 bases to trimming and J lost 6 bases; unmatched junction nucleotides: 7. Germline V CDR1 and CDR2: SGHRS, YFSETQ. The CDR3 loop reads CASSLAEQGWDTQYF. The CDR3 coding sequence is TGCGCCAGCAGCTTGGCGGAACAGGGGTGGGATACGCAGTATTTT. Full variable domain (missing parts from reference TRBV5-1 and TRBJ2-3): KAGVTQTPRYLIKTRGQQVTLSCSPISGHRSVSWYQQTPGQGLQFLFEYFSETQRNKGNFPGRFSGRQFSNSRSEMNVSTLELGDSALYLCASSLAEQGWDTQYFGPGTRLTVL.

The CDR3 DNA follows: TGTGCCAGCTCACCAGAGGGACAGGGGTTATCTGGCTACACCTTC. It specifies CASSPEGQGLSGYTF. J is TRBJ1-2 and V is TRBV18; TRBD1 matches 10 bases. V lost 2 bases to trimming and J lost 7 bases; unmatched junction nucleotides: 7. The CDR3 loop spans 15 amino acids. Germline V lookup: CDR1 KGHSH, CDR2 LQKENI.

The genes are TRBV25-1 and TRBJ2-7; no reliable D call. Trimming took off 6 bases at V and 0 bases at J, with 12 bases between the two ends. The CDR3 extends over 14 amino acids. In germline, CDR1 is MGHDK, CDR2 SYGVNS. The chain's CDR3 is CASSAADLSYEQYF. The CDR3, as DNA: TGTGCCAGCAGCGCGGCCGACCTCTCCTACGAGCAGTACTTC.

This chain links TRBV20-1 with TRBJ2-5; D uncertain. The germline V gene has CDR1 DFQATT and CDR2 SNEGSKA (reference sequence). The V end lost 0 bases, the J end lost 9 bases, and 8 bases lay between the germline ends. The CDR3 contains 11 residues. This CDR3 is CSARDERSQYF. The DNA for the CDR3 is TGCAGTGCTAGAGATGAGAGGTCCCAGTACTTC.

A remark on this clone: Relative to the germline gene, one junction end is altered; a read error may explain this. V and J are TRBV12-5 and TRBJ2-3; 7 bases align to TRBD1. CDR1 and CDR2 (germline): LGHNT, FRNRAP. This CDR3 region has 12 residues. The CDR3 sequence is CATSPDRVHLFF. CDR3 coding DNA: TGTGCTACCTCCCCCGACAGGGTCCATTTATTTTTT.

The chain couples TRBV4-2 to TRBJ2-5; TRBD2 might be the D (6 bases). The V gene lost 0 bases and the J gene lost 5 bases, with 10 bases spanning the gap. In germline, CDR1 is LGHNA, CDR2 YNFKEQ. The CDR3 runs 14 residues. The CDR3 DNA reads as TGTGCCAGCAGCCAAGATCCAGGAGGGGAGACCCAGTACTTC. Translated: CASSQDPGGETQYF.

This clone has only one observation. The chain recombines TRBV28 with TRBJ2-1; tentatively, D is TRBD1 (7 bases). The length of the CDR3 is 18 residues. Deletions cut 6 bases from V and 6 bases from J, with 27 bases between. CDR1 and CDR2 (germline): MDHEN, SYDVKM. The CDR3, as DNA: TGTGCCAGCAGGTTCGGGGGTCCCACAGGGGATAGGCGCAATGAGCAGTTCTTC. Translated, it gives CASRFGGPTGDRRNEQFF. Full variable domain (outside the CDR3, taken from reference TRBV28 and TRBJ2-1): DVKVTQSSRYLVKRTGEKVFLECVQDMDHENMFWYRQDPGLGLRLIYFSYDVKMKEKGDIPEGYSVSREKKERFSLILESASTNQTSMYLCASRFGGPTGDRRNEQFFGPGTRLTVL.

This rearrangement joins TRBV7-2 to TRBJ1-2; 7 nucleotides line up with TRBD1. The V gene's germline CDR1 is SGHTA and CDR2 FQGNSA. CDR3 length: 14 residues. V was clipped by 5 bases and J by 8 bases; unmatched bases: 11. CDR3 amino acids: CASSPIQGIRGYTF. CDR3 DNA: TGTGCCAGCAGCCCGATACAGGGGATTAGAGGCTACACCTTC.

This rearrangement joins TRBV7-6 to TRBJ2-2; D is perhaps TRBD2 (5 bases). The length of the CDR3 is 16 residues. The germline V gene has CDR1 SGHVS and CDR2 FNYEAQ. Trimming removed 1 base from V and 2 bases from J, with 11 bases in between. The CDR3 sequence: CASSLGERRNTGELFF. The CDR3 DNA reads as TGTGCCAGCAGCTTAGGGGAGCGGCGTAACACCGGGGAGCTGTTTTTT.